These T cell receptor beta chains were read from a single sample in a study of blood T cell repertoires in COVID-19. Data came from immunoSEQ multiplex PCR; TCRdb stores just in-frame clones and leaves some out. Among 85,000 to 95,000 clones listed, about 88% were seen once. The sample comprised peripheral blood. The receptors here all came from a woman older than 75 with acute or convalescent COVID-19. Both conserved end residues are part of each CDR3. The D gene is left open where the match is weak. Not every row has a clone size; where given, it reads once, few, many or a size class.

>TRBJ1-1|-|TRBV12-3/TRBV12-4|-
CASSLIETTEAFF
TGTGCCAGCAGTTTAATCGAGACAACTGAAGCTTTCTTT
>TRBJ1-1|TRBD1|TRBV11-3|few
CASSLGTGWNTEAFF
TGTGCCAGCAGCTTGGGGACAGGGTGGAACACTGAAGCTTTCTTT
>TRBJ2-7|TRBD1|TRBV5-1|-
CASSWTGDHEQYF
TGCGCCAGCTCCTGGACAGGGGACCACGAGCAGTACTTC
>TRBJ2-7|-|TRBV20-1|-
CSASPGLPPYEQYF
TGCAGTGCTAGTCCGGGACTTCCCCCCTACGAGCAGTACTTC
>TRBJ2-2|TRBD1|TRBV5-8|-
CASSRQGVEGTGELFF
TGTGCCAGCAGCCGACAGGGCGTCGAGGGCACCGGGGAGCTGTTTTTT
>TRBJ1-4|-|TRBV20-1|few
CSAQVDEKLFF
TGCAGTGCCCAGGTGGATGAAAAACTGTTTTTT
>TRBJ2-7|TRBD2|TRBV6-5|-
CASIKPGPGGEQYF
TGTGCCAGCATCAAACCGGGACCGGGAGGAGAGCAGTACTTC
>TRBJ2-5|-|TRBV11-2|-
CASSFGGTAKETQYF
TGTGCCAGCAGCTTTGGGGGGACAGCTAAAGAGACCCAGTACTTC
>TRBJ2-1|TRBD1|TRBV5-1|-
CASSLEDRVHNEQFF
TGCGCCAGCAGCTTGGAGGACAGGGTCCACAATGAGCAGTTCTTC
>TRBJ2-7|-|TRBV28|-
CASSFITGISYEQYF
TGTGCCAGCAGTTTTATTACAGGGATATCCTACGAGCAGTACTTC
>TRBJ2-4|-|TRBV18|-
CASSSRSDSKNIQYF
TGTGCCAGCTCAAGTCGGTCAGACAGCAAAAACATTCAGTACTTT
>TRBJ1-5|TRBD1|TRBV6-5|-
CARTGGEKPQHF
TGTGCCCGCACAGGGGGCGAAAAGCCCCAGCATTTT
>TRBJ1-1|-|TRBV5-1|-
CASSLAGERNTEAFF
TGCGCCAGCAGCTTGGCCGGGGAGCGAAACACTGAAGCTTTCTTT
>TRBJ2-2|TRBD1|TRBV5-1|-
CASSKQGARAGELFF
TGCGCCAGCAGCAAACAGGGGGCAAGGGCCGGGGAGCTGTTTTTT
>TRBJ1-6|TRBD1|TRBV5-4|few
CASSLGQDSYNSPLHF
TGTGCCAGCAGCTTAGGACAGGACTCCTATAATTCACCCCTCCACTTT
>TRBJ1-3|-|TRBV6-6|-
CASSSRGGWNTIYF
TGTGCCAGCAGTAGTCGGGGGGGATGGAACACCATATATTTT
>TRBJ1-6|TRBD1|TRBV2|-
CASSDRDRVGGSPLHF
TGTGCCAGCAGTGACCGGGACAGGGTTGGGGGTTCACCCCTCCACTTT
>TRBJ2-3|TRBD2|TRBV28|-
CASSSGLLAGGTDTQYF
TGTGCCAGCAGTTCTGGCCTACTAGCGGGGGGCACAGATACGCAGTATTTT
>TRBJ2-1|-|TRBV5-6|-
CASSLVYSDEQFF
TGTGCCAGCAGCTTGGTGTATAGTGATGAGCAGTTCTTC
>TRBJ2-3|-|TRBV5-1|once
CASSLLSTGSDTQYF
TGCGCCAGCAGCTTGTTATCGACAGGATCAGATACGCAGTATTTT
>TRBJ1-5|-|TRBV6-6|few
CASSANQQPQHF
TGTGCCAGCAGTGCGAACCAACAGCCCCAGCATTTT
>TRBJ2-3|TRBD2|TRBV6-5|-
CASSNRLAGGDTQYF
TGTGCCAGCAGCAACCGACTAGCGGGGGGGGATACGCAGTATTTT
>TRBJ1-3|-|TRBV4-2|-
CASSPVYSGNTIYF
TGTGCCAGCAGCCCCGTATACTCTGGAAACACCATATATTTT